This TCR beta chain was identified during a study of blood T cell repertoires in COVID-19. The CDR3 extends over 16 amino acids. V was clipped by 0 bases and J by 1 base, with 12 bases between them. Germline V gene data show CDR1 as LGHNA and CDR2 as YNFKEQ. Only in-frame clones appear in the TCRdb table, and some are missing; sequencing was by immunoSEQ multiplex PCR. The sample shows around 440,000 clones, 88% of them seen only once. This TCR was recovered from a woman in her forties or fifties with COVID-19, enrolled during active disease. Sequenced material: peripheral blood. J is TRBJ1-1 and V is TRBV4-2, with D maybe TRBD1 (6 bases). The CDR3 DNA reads TGTGCCAGCAGCCAAGAAGCAGGGGCGAGGAACACTGAAGCTTTCTTT. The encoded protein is CASSQEAGARNTEAFF.